The next 25 T cell receptor beta chains were all read from a single sample in a study of T-cell reconstitution after alpha-beta-depleted transplantation in children. The TCRbeta library incorporated unique molecular identifiers. From the PCR reads, TCRdb called clonotypes with MiXCR, one entry per CDR3 protein. The table lists some 550,000 distinct CDR3 sequences, more than 20% of them singletons. The sequenced sample was PBMCs, mostly from graft donor cells, obtained 360 days after TCRalphabeta/CD19-depleted stem cell transplant. Source of these receptors: a boy under two years old who had a stem cell transplant for acute myeloid leukemia, so the T cells may come from the graft donor.

The chain joins TRBV28 to TRBJ2-7, with 8 bases lining up with TRBD1. The J segment lost 3 bases and the V segment lost 5 bases, leaving 9 bases of the junction unmatched. Germline V CDR1 and CDR2: MDHEN, SYDVKM. This CDR3 region has 15 residues. CDR3 DNA sequence: TGTGCCAGCAGTCAGGGGGCAGGGGGCTTCTACGAGCAGTACGTC. Translated, it gives CASSQGAGGFYEQYV.

This clonotype was observed many times. The V and J genes are TRBV20-1 and TRBJ2-3; no clear D. The V gene's germline CDR1 is DFQATT and CDR2 SNEGSKA (reference sequence). The V end was cut by 7 bases, the J end by 7 bases, with 3 bases between. This CDR3 is 8 amino acids long. CDR3 sequence reads: CSGNTQYF. As DNA, the CDR3 is TGCAGTGGGAATACGCAGTATTTT.

The gene calls are TRBV15 and TRBJ2-7; D remains ambiguous. The CDR3 spans 13 residues. V lost 1 base to trimming and J lost 6 bases, with 10 bases between them. Germline assignment: CDR1 LNHNV and CDR2 YYDKDF (reference sequence). In DNA form, the CDR3 reads TGTGCCACCAGCAGAGTATCGGGCGGCGAGCAGTACGTC. Residues: CATSRVSGGEQYV.

This clonotype was observed a few times. The chain links TRBV20-1 to TRBJ2-5; 8 nucleotides agree with TRBD1. The V and J ends lost 6 bases and 4 bases, in that order; junction bases with no gene match: 7. This CDR3 is 13 amino acids long. Germline CDR1 is DFQATT and CDR2 is SNEGSKA (reference sequence). CDR3 bases: TGCAGTGCGCGATCCACAGGGGGAGAGACCCAGTACTTC. It codes for CSARSTGGETQYF.

The chain links TRBV7-9 to TRBJ2-7; 8 nucleotides line up with TRBD2. This CDR3 is 15 amino acids long. CDR1 and CDR2 from the germline V gene are SEHNR and FQNEAQ (reference sequence). V was pared by 5 bases and J by 4 bases, with 10 bases of the junction left unmatched. The DNA of the CDR3 is TGTGCCAGCAGCCCCCTCGCGGGGGGAATTTACGAGCAGTACGTC. Protein: CASSPLAGGIYEQYV.

This clonotype was seen ten or more times. The rearrangement joins TRBV7-9 to TRBJ2-7; D is uncertain. The ends were cut back, 5 bases at V and 3 bases at J, with 11 bases in the middle. The CDR3 extends over 13 amino acids. In germline, CDR1 is SEHNR, CDR2 FQNEAQ (reference sequence). CDR3 residues: CASSVKDGYEQYF. Written as DNA, the CDR3 is TGTGCCAGCAGCGTCAAGGACGGCTACGAGCAGTACTTC.

The chain recombines TRBV28 with TRBJ2-7, with TRBD1 identical over 7 bases. V dropped 6 bases and J dropped 2; count of bases not matched to a gene: 7. Germline V gene data show CDR1 as MDHEN and CDR2 as SYDVKM. This CDR3 has 14 residues. The CDR3 nucleotides read TGTGCCAGCAGACCCACAGGGGATCCCTACGAGCAGTACGTC. Its translation is CASRPTGDPYEQYV.

V gene TRBV18 combines with J gene TRBJ2-1, with TRBD1 identical over 9 bases. Germline V gene sequence: CDR1 KGHSH, CDR2 LQKENI. The CDR3 totals 13 residues. V lost 2 bases to trimming and J lost 9 bases; unmatched junction nucleotides: 2. The CDR3 sequence is CASSPGTGFEQFF. The CDR3 DNA reads as TGTGCCAGCTCACCAGGGACAGGGTTTGAGCAGTTCTTC.

At least ten counts were recorded for this clonotype. The V and J genes are TRBV20-1 and TRBJ1-1; D is uncertain. The V gene lost 8 bases and the J gene lost 2 bases, with 9 bases spanning the gap. The CDR3 sequence is 11 residues long. Per germline, CDR1 DFQATT and CDR2 SNEGSKA (reference sequence). The CDR3 is CSFPLNTEAFF. CDR3 in DNA: TGCAGTTTTCCCTTAAACACTGAAGCTTTCTTT.

This clonotype was found once. This chain uses TRBV12-3 or TRBV12-4 with TRBJ1-5, with 7 bases identical to TRBD1. Trimming cost V 5 bases and J 7 bases; bases outside gene matches: 11. The CDR3 is 15 amino acids. The CDR3 here is CASSPADREGQPQHF. CDR3 DNA: TGTGCCAGCAGTCCCGCCGACAGGGAAGGGCAGCCCCAGCATTTT.

The rearrangement joins TRBV12-3 or TRBV12-4 to TRBJ2-3; TRBD2 agrees at 8 bases. CDR3 size: 16 residues. Trimming cost V 3 bases and J 0 bases; bases outside gene matches: 5. In DNA form, the CDR3 reads TGTGCCAGCAGTTTGGAAATAGCGGGGAGCACAGATACGCAGTATTTT. Its translation is CASSLEIAGSTDTQYF.

The table lists this clonotype with a count of one. The chain recombines TRBV9 with TRBJ2-2; no definite D call. Trimming removed 1 base from V and 0 bases from J, with 7 bases in between. CDR1 is SGDLS and CDR2 is YYNGEE in the germline V gene. This CDR3 has 15 residues. CDR3 sequence (DNA): TGTGCCAGCAGCGTATCAGCAACGAACACCGGGGAGCTGTTTTTT. Its protein product is CASSVSATNTGELFF.

The chain recombines TRBV10-3 with TRBJ2-3; 10 bases map to TRBD2. The ends lost 0 bases at V and 5 bases at J; junction bases unmatched: 5. The CDR3 runs to 16 residues. Per germline, CDR1 ENHRY and CDR2 SYGVKD. This CDR3 is CAISESWLAGEDTQYF. DNA for the CDR3: TGTGCCATCAGTGAGTCTTGGCTAGCGGGGGAAGATACGCAGTATTTT.

This clonotype was recorded at least ten times. The chain has TRBV28 and TRBJ2-7; D perhaps matches TRBD2 (5 bases). Germline V gives CDR1 MDHEN, CDR2 SYDVKM. The V end was cut by 3 bases, the J end by 6 bases, with 12 bases between. This CDR3 comprises 13 residues. The CDR3 loop reads CASSLATRAEQYV. CDR3 DNA: TGTGCCAGCAGTTTGGCCACGAGGGCCGAGCAGTACGTC.

This clonotype was counted ten times or more. The genes are TRBV20-1 and TRBJ2-4; 11 bases are shared with TRBD2. The germline gives CDR1 DFQATT, CDR2 SNEGSKA (reference sequence). The CDR3 is 15 amino acids. Unmatched junction bases numbered 6, after V lost 7 bases and J lost 1 base. CDR3 amino acids: CSVKTSGDAKNIQYF. Written as DNA, the CDR3 is TGCAGTGTTAAGACTAGCGGGGACGCCAAAAACATTCAGTACTTC.

This sequence joins TRBV15 and TRBJ2-5; 7 positions agree with TRBD1. Germline lookup yields CDR1 LNHNV and CDR2 YYDKDF (reference sequence). Unmatched junction bases numbered 8, after V lost 3 bases and J lost 4 bases. This CDR3 spans 15 amino acids. CDR3 protein: CATSSHRTGRETQYF. In DNA, the CDR3 is TGTGCCACCAGCAGCCACAGGACAGGAAGAGAGACCCAGTACTTC.

This clonotype has a count of ten or more. The rearrangement uses TRBV3-1 and TRBJ2-2; a weak D match, TRBD2 (6 bases). Trimming cost V 5 bases and J 5 bases, with 15 bases left between them. There are 15 residues in the CDR3. Germline CDR1 reads LGHDT; CDR2 reads YNNKEL (reference sequence). In DNA form, the CDR3 reads TGTGCCAGCAGCGAGAGGACCGCGGGGACCGGGGAGCTGTTTTTT. Its translation: CASSERTAGTGELFF.

There are a few counts of this clonotype. The chain is built from TRBV19 and TRBJ2-2; a possible D gene is TRBD1 (5 bases). The CDR3 runs to 12 residues. Trimming removed 5 bases at V and 5 bases at J, with 6 bases between. Germline assignment: CDR1 LNHDA and CDR2 SQIVND (reference sequence). CDR3 sequence: CASSDRTGELFF. The CDR3, as DNA: TGTGCCAGTAGTGACAGAACCGGGGAGCTGTTTTTT.

The rearrangement links TRBV4-3 to TRBJ1-4, with TRBD1 identical over 10 bases. The CDR3 spans 16 residues. With 1 base clipped from V and 7 bases from J, the junction kept 6 bases outside the gene matches. CDR1 is LGHNA, CDR2 YSLEER, per germline. The CDR3 region has the DNA TGCGCCAGCAGCCAAGGTAGACAGGGGGCCTTTGAAAAACTGTTTTTT. Protein: CASSQGRQGAFEKLFF.

The genes are TRBV6-6 and TRBJ1-1; D gene uncertain. Per germline, CDR1 MNHNY and CDR2 SVGAGI (reference sequence). V lost 7 bases and J 6 bases, leaving 12 bases between the germline ends. The CDR3 runs to 12 residues. In DNA, the CDR3 is TGTGCCAGCACGGAGACGCAGGCTGAAGCTTTCTTT. It is translated as CASTETQAEAFF.

This clonotype has a count of ten or more. V gene TRBV5-6 combines with J gene TRBJ2-5, with 9 positions matching TRBD1. The germline gives CDR1 SGHDT, CDR2 YYEEEE. The junction had 7 bases not matched to a gene; V was cut back by 0 bases and J by 1 base. The CDR3 extends over 17 amino acids. CDR3 protein: CASSLAGQGVFQETQYF. The CDR3 DNA is TGTGCCAGCAGCTTGGCGGGACAGGGAGTCTTCCAAGAGACCCAGTACTTC. Using reference TRBV5-6 and TRBJ2-5 for the parts outside the CDR3, the full variable domain is DAGVTQSPTHLIKTRGQQVTLRCSPKSGHDTVSWYQQALGQGPQFIFQYYEEEERQRGNFPDRFSGHQFPNYSSELNVNALLLGDSALYLCASSLAGQGVFQETQYFGPGTRLLVL.

This clonotype was detected a few times. The CDR3, as DNA: TGTGCCAGCAGTGAGAGGAAGGGCACTGAAGCTTTCTTT. Amino acid sequence: CASSERKGTEAFF. V usage is TRBV6-4 and J usage is TRBJ1-1, with D unresolved. The germline gives CDR1 MRHNA, CDR2 SNTAGT. V was shortened by 3 bases and J by 4 bases, with 9 bases between the two germline ends. The CDR3 has 13 amino acids.

V is TRBV28 and J is TRBJ2-5; a possible D gene is TRBD1 (6 bases). V was shortened by 7 bases and J by 3 bases, with 21 bases between the two germline ends. Germline-derived CDR1 and CDR2 are MDHEN and SYDVKM. The CDR3 loop spans 16 amino acids. CDR3 region: CASTETGLKNEETQYF. In DNA form, the CDR3 reads TGTGCCAGCACCGAGACAGGTCTTAAGAATGAAGAGACCCAGTACTTC.

The V gene is TRBV24-1, the J gene TRBJ2-1, with 9 bases fitting TRBD1. The germline CDR1 and CDR2 sequences are KGHDR and SFDVKD. The CDR3 length is 16 residues. Losses at the gene ends were 0 bases for V and 9 bases for J; bases not matched to a gene: 8. This CDR3 is CATSDLTGQGGGEQFF. CDR3 DNA sequence: TGTGCCACCAGTGATTTGACGGGACAGGGTGGAGGTGAGCAGTTCTTC.

There are many counts of this clonotype. This CDR3 reads CASSLYKDFNTEAFF. CDR3 bases: TGCGCCAGCAGCTTATATAAGGACTTCAACACTGAAGCTTTCTTT. The chain links TRBV5-1 to TRBJ1-1; D remains ambiguous. V lost 2 bases to trimming and J lost 2 bases, with 13 bases between them. This CDR3 contains 15 residues. Germline V gives CDR1 SGHRS, CDR2 YFSETQ. Complete variable domain (other parts from reference TRBV5-1 and TRBJ1-1): KAGVTQTPRYLIKTRGQQVTLSCSPISGHRSVSWYQQTPGQGLQFLFEYFSETQRNKGNFPGRFSGRQFSNSRSEMNVSTLELGDSALYLCASSLYKDFNTEAFFGQGTRLTVV.